The subject of this entry is one TCR beta chain. Antigen unknown. The data originate from a study of OX40 agonist ivuxolimab in advanced cancers. Study summary: Three dose-escalation patients had partial responses: one with hepatocellular carcinoma and two with cutaneous melanoma.

Data came from immunoSEQ multiplex PCR; TCRdb stores just in-frame clones and leaves some out. The sample records over 90,000 clones, 85% to 90% being singletons. Study outcomes and limitations: Compared with CD4+, CD8+ T cells on average had more expanded clones. Blood T cells, both CD4+ and CD8+, expanded clonally by week 6 at 0.1 to 3.0 mg/kg.

The source is an adult with an advanced solid tumor such as melanoma, head and neck, liver or kidney cancer. This sample comprised CD4+ or CD8+ T cells sorted from blood, obtained in a trial of the OX40 agonist ivuxolimab.

CDR3 amino acids: CAWSAIGLQRHYGYTF. The DNA of the CDR3 is TGTGCCTGGAGTGCTATCGGATTACAGAGGCACTATGGCTACACCTTC. The J gene is TRBJ1-2, the V gene TRBV30; no firm D call. V shed 1 base and J shed 3 bases, with 18 bases lying between them. Germline assignment: CDR1 GTSNPN and CDR2 SVGIG (reference sequence). CDR3 length equals 16 residues.